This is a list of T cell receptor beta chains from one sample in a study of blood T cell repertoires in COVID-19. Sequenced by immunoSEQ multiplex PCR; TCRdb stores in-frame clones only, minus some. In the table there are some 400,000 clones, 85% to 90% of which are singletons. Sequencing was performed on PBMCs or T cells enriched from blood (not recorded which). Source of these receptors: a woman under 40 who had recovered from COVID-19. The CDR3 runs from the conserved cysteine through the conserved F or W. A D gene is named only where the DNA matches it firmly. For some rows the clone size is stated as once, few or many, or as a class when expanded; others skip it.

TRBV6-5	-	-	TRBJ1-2	CASSYGSGLLYGYTF	TGTGCCAGCAGTTACGGTTCAGGGCTACTCTATGGCTACACCTTC
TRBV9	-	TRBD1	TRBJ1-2	CASSAGQGVGYTF	TGTGCCAGCAGCGCCGGACAGGGGGTAGGCTACACCTTC
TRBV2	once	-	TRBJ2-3	CASSDLTDTQYF	TGTGCCAGCAGTGACCTTACAGATACGCAGTATTTT
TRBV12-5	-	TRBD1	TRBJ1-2	CASGLGTGRTYGYTF	TGTGCTAGTGGTTTGGGGACAGGGAGAACCTATGGCTACACCTTC
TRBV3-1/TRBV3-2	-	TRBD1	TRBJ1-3	CASRHNQGAGGNTIYF	TGTGCCAGCAGACACAATCAGGGGGCAGGAGGAAACACCATATATTTT
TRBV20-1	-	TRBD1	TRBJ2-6	CSASPGQGPSGANVLTF	TGCAGTGCTAGTCCGGGACAGGGACCCTCTGGGGCCAACGTCCTGACTTTC
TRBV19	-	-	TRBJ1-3	CASSIVGGISGNTIYF	TGTGCCAGTAGTATTGTAGGAGGAATATCTGGAAACACCATATATTTT
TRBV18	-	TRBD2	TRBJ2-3	CASSLRGTNTDTQYF	TGTGCCAGCTCCCTCCGGGGGACTAACACAGATACGCAGTATTTT
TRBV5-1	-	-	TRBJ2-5	CASSPGHQETQYF	TGCGCCAGCAGCCCGGGACATCAAGAGACCCAGTACTTC
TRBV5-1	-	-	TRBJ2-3	CASSTGNTPPDTQYF	TGCGCCAGCAGCACGGGGAATACTCCCCCAGATACGCAGTATTTT
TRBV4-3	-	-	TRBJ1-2	CASSQDAGTHYGYTF	TGCGCCAGCAGCCAAGACGCCGGGACACACTATGGCTACACCTTC
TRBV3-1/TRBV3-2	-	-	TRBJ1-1	CASSQVSTEAFF	TGTGCCAGCAGCCAAGTTTCGACTGAAGCTTTCTTT
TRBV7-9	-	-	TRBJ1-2	CASSLAGAEGYTF	TGTGCCAGCAGCTTAGCAGGGGCTGAGGGCTACACCTTC
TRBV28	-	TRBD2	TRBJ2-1	CASSRDRGTSGANEQFF	TGTGCCAGCAGTCGGGACAGGGGGACTAGCGGGGCCAATGAGCAGTTCTTC
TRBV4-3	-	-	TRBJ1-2	CASSQAITGDYGYTF	TGCGCCAGCAGCCAAGCTATCACGGGAGACTATGGCTACACCTTC
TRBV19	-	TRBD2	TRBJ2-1	CASSLLSGGEQFF	TGTGCCAGTAGTCTATTATCGGGGGGTGAGCAGTTCTTC
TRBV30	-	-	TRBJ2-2	CAWIAVNTGELFF	TGTGCCTGGATAGCGGTTAACACCGGGGAGCTGTTTTTT
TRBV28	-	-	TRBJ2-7	CASSLSGTEQYF	TGTGCCAGCAGTCTCTCAGGGACAGAGCAGTACTTC
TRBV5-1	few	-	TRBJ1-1	CASSQTGMNTEAFF	TGCGCCAGCAGCCAAACAGGGATGAACACTGAAGCTTTCTTT
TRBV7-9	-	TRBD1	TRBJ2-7	CASSLATGNYVEQYF	TGTGCCAGCAGCTTAGCGACAGGGAACTACGTGGAGCAGTACTTC
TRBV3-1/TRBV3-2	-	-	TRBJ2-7	CASSQDLVEQYF	TGTGCCAGCAGCCAAGACCTCGTCGAGCAGTACTTC
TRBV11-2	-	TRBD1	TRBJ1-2	CASSLWDRGYGYTF	TGTGCCAGCAGCTTATGGGACAGGGGGTATGGCTACACCTTC
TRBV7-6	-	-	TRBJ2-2	CASSLQGSGSTGELFF	TGTGCCAGCAGCCTCCAGGGGTCGGGCAGCACCGGGGAGCTGTTTTTT
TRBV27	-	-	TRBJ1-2	CASSLWGGSFGYTF	TGTGCCAGCAGTTTATGGGGGGGATCGTTTGGCTACACCTTC
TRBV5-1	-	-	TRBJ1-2	CASSLGLNNYGYTF	TGCGCCAGCAGCCTAGGACTGAATAACTATGGCTACACCTTC
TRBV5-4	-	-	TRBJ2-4	CASSRGSDSKNIQYF	TGTGCCAGCAGCCGTGGTTCGGACTCAAAAAACATTCAGTACTTC
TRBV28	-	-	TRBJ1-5	CAYSPSGNQPQHF	TGTGCCTACAGTCCCTCGGGCAATCAGCCCCAGCATTTT
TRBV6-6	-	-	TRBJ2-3	CASRLSQGTDTQYF	TGTGCCAGCAGGCTATCCCAGGGGACAGATACGCAGTATTTT
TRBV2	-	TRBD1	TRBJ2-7	CASSVGDRGFNEQYF	TGTGCCAGCAGTGTAGGCGACAGGGGGTTCAACGAGCAGTACTTC
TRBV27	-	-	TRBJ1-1	CASRGEGRSEAFF	TGTGCCAGCAGAGGGGAGGGACGGTCTGAAGCTTTCTTT
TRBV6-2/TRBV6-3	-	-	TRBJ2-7	CASSYRLDSSYEQYF	TGTGCCAGCAGTTATCGGCTGGACAGTTCCTACGAGCAGTACTTC
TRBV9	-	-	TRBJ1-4	CASSVNQGRGNEKLFF	TGTGCCAGCAGCGTAAATCAAGGCAGGGGAAATGAAAAACTGTTTTTT
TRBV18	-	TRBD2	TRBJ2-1	CASSPGLAPNEQFF	TGTGCCAGCTCACCGGGACTAGCGCCGAATGAGCAGTTCTTC
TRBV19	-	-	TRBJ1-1	CASSIDREGTEAFF	TGTGCCAGTAGTATAGACAGGGAGGGCACTGAAGCTTTCTTT
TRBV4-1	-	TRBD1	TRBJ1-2	CASSLAYRGQTFYGYTF	TGCGCCAGCAGCCTTGCCTATAGGGGACAGACTTTCTATGGCTACACCTTC
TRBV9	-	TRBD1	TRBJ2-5	CASSLRQGFQETQYF	TGTGCCAGCAGCCTCCGACAGGGCTTCCAAGAGACCCAGTACTTC
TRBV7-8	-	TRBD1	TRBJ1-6	CASSGGQLTSPLHF	TGTGCCAGCAGCGGGGGACAGCTCACATCACCCCTCCACTTT
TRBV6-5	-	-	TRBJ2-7	CASSYVASSYEQYF	TGTGCCAGCAGTTATGTAGCGTCCTCCTACGAGCAGTACTTC
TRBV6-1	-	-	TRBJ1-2	CASIKVQTTYGYTF	TGTGCCAGCATAAAGGTGCAGACTACATATGGCTACACCTTC
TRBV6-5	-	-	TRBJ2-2	CASPGKGVNTGELFF	TGTGCCAGCCCCGGGAAAGGAGTGAACACCGGGGAGCTGTTTTTT
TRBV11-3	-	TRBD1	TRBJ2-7	CALTGITSYEQYF	TGTGCCCTGACAGGGATCACCTCCTACGAGCAGTACTTC
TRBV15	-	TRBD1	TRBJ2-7	CATSPRGQDEQYF	TGTGCCACCAGCCCCAGGGGGCAGGACGAGCAGTACTTC
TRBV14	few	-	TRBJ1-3	CASSQGGGNTIYF	TGTGCCAGCAGCCAAGGGGGCGGAAACACCATATATTTT
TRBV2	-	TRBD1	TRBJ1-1	CASSELRGLGTEAFF	TGTGCCAGCAGCGAGCTTAGGGGGCTGGGCACTGAAGCTTTCTTT